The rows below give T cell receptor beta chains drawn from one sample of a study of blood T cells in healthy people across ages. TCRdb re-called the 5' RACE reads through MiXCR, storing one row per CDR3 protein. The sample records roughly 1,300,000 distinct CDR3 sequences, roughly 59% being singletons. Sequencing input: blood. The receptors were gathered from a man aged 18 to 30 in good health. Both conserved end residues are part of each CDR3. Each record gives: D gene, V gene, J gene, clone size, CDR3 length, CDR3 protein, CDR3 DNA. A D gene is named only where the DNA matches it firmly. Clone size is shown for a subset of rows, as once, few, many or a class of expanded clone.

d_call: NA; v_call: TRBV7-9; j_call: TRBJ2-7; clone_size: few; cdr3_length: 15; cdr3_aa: CASSLEGHSSYEQYF; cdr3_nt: TGTGCCAGCAGCTTAGAGGGACATAGCTCCTACGAGCAGTACTTC
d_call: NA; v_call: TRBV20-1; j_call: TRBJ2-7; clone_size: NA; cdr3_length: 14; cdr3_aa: CSARGSGSSYEQYF; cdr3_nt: TGCAGTGCTAGAGGGTCGGGGTCCTCCTACGAGCAGTACTTC
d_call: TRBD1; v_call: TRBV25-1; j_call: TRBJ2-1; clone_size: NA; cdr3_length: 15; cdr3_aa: CASSHGQGNYNEQFF; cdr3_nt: TGTGCCAGCAGCCACGGACAGGGCAACTACAATGAGCAGTTCTTC
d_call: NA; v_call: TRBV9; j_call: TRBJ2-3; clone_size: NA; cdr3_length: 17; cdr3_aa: CASSGYSLLEGTDTQYF; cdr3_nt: TGTGCCAGCAGCGGCTACAGCTTACTTGAAGGCACAGATACGCAGTATTTT
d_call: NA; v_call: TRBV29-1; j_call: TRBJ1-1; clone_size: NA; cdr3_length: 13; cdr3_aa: CSVDRGRMGEAFF; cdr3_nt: TGCAGCGTTGACAGGGGAAGGATGGGTGAAGCTTTCTTT
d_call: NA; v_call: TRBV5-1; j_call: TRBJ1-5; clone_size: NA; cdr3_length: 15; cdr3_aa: CASSLSAESNQPQHF; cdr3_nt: TGCGCCAGCAGCTTGTCCGCTGAAAGCAATCAGCCCCAGCATTTT
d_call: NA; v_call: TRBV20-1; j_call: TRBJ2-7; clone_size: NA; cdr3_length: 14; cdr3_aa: CSATTALGTYEQYF; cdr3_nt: TGCAGTGCCACAACAGCTTTGGGAACCTACGAGCAGTACTTC
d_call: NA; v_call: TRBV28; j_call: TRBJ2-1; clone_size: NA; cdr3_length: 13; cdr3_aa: CASKTYTSNEQFF; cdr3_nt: TGTGCCAGCAAAACATATACTAGCAATGAGCAGTTCTTC
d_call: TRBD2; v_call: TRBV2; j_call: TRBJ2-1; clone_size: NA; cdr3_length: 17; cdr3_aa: CTFRGSLAGGSYNEQFF; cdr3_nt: TGTACCTTCAGGGGTAGCCTAGCGGGGGGATCCTACAATGAGCAGTTCTTC
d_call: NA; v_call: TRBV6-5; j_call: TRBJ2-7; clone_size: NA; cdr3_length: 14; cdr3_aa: CASSGDLDKYEQYF; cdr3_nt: TGTGCCAGCAGTGGGGACTTAGACAAATACGAGCAGTACTTC
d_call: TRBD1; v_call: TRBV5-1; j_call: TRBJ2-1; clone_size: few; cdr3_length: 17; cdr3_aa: CASHRGSGPSSYNEQFF; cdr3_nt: TGCGCCAGCCACAGGGGCTCCGGGCCGAGCTCCTACAATGAGCAGTTCTTC
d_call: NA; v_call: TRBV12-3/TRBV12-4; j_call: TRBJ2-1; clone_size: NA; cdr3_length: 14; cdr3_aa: CASSRAFGYDEQFF; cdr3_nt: TGTGCCAGCAGCCGGGCGTTTGGATACGATGAGCAGTTCTTC
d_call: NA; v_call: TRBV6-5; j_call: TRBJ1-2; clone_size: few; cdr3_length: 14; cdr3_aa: CASTRVMNGDGYTF; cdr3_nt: TGTGCCAGCACTCGCGTCATGAATGGCGATGGCTACACCTTC
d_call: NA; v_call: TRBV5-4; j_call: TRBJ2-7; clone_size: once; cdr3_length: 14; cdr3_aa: CASGLQGRTYEQYF; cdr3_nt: TGTGCCAGCGGACTCCAGGGGCGCACCTACGAGCAGTACTTC
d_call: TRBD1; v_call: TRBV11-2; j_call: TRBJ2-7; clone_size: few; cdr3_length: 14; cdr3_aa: CASSPDRVTYEQYF; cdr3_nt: TGTGCCAGCAGTCCCGACAGGGTGACCTACGAGCAGTACTTC
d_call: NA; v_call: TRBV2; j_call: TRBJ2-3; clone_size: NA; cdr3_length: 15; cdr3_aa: CASSDLSGDRDTQYF; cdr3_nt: TGTGCCAGCAGTGATCTCTCAGGGGATAGAGATACGCAGTATTTT